The entry below describes one TCR beta chain. Its antigen is undetermined. This specimen belongs to a study of cytomegalovirus exposure and HLA in healthy donors. Study background: Early release data held some 79 million unique TCRs from HLA-typed donors. Findings and limits, study-wide: By a later analysis, the bulk of CMV-associated TCR beta chains appeared HLA-restricted. A prior analysis recorded that most TCR beta V segments were productive about 87% or about 30% of the time.

V shed 6 bases and J shed 4 bases, with 10 bases lying between them. The CDR3 loop spans 11 amino acids. Per germline, CDR1 DFQATT and CDR2 SNEGSKA (reference sequence). 60 Vbeta and 13 Jbeta primers were used in PCR. Data came from immunoSEQ multiplex PCR; TCRdb stores just in-frame clones and leaves some out. The data contain roughly 45,000 clones, approximately 77% of them singletons. The receptor was derived from a man aged 25-40 years in good health and CMV-seronegative. The rearrangement joins TRBV20-1 to TRBJ2-7; maybe TRBD2 (7 bases). The material sequenced was PBMCs. CDR3 residues: CSAGGGYEQYF. DNA for the CDR3: TGCAGTGCAGGGGGGGGTTACGAGCAGTACTTC.